The 28 T cell receptor beta chains below were found in one sample sequenced in a study of blood T cell repertoires in COVID-19. Produced via immunoSEQ multiplex PCR; TCRdb's table is partial and in-frame only. The sample yields roughly 91,000 clones, over 60% seen once. Sequences were obtained from peripheral blood. Receptors were obtained from a man in his sixties or seventies with acute or convalescent COVID-19.

The chain couples TRBV7-8 to TRBJ2-6; the D gene is possibly TRBD2 (5 bases). Germline V gives CDR1 SGHVS, CDR2 FQNEAQ. Deletions cut 2 bases from V and 4 bases from J, with 15 bases between. This CDR3 is 17 amino acids long. The CDR3 DNA sequence: TGTGCCAGCAGCTTAAAATCCAAGAGGGCAGGGGCCAACGTCCTGACTTTC. This codes for CASSLKSKRAGANVLTF.

This chain links TRBV18 with TRBJ1-2; TRBD1 matches at 7 bases. The CDR3 is made up of 13 amino acids. The germline V gene has CDR1 KGHSH and CDR2 LQKENI. Trimming at V came to 3 bases and at J to 4 bases, leaving 2 bases not matched to a gene. CDR3 in amino acids: CASSPGTVYGYTF. CDR3 nucleotides: TGTGCCAGCTCACCTGGGACAGTCTATGGCTACACCTTC. Together with reference TRBV18 and TRBJ1-2, the CDR3 gives the full variable domain: NAGVMQNPRHLVRRRGQEARLRCSPMKGHSHVYWYRQLPEEGLKFMVYLQKENIIDESGMPKERFSAEFPKEGPSILRIQQVVRGDSAAYFCASSPGTVYGYTFGSGTRLTVV.

The chain joins TRBV29-1 to TRBJ1-1; TRBD1 matches at 7 bases. This CDR3 spans 13 amino acids. Germline V gene sequence: CDR1 SQVTM, CDR2 ANQGSEA. The V gene end was trimmed by 2 bases and the J gene end by 2 bases; junction bases not matched to a gene: 2. The CDR3 spells CSVEKGANTEAFF. The CDR3 DNA follows: TGCAGCGTTGAAAAGGGGGCTAACACTGAAGCTTTCTTT.

This clone was detected only a few times. The rearrangement joins TRBV24-1 to TRBJ2-1; D is possibly TRBD2 (6 bases). The CDR3 consists of 13 residues. V lost 3 bases and J lost 5, with 7 bases in between. CDR1 and CDR2 from the germline V gene are KGHDR and SFDVKD. The CDR3 reads CATSDRLDNEQFF. CDR3 DNA sequence: TGTGCCACCAGTGATCGACTAGACAATGAGCAGTTCTTC.

This clone was seen only once. The gene calls are TRBV2 and TRBJ1-4; 7 nucleotides align to TRBD1. CDR1 is SNHLY and CDR2 is FYNNEI in the germline V gene. This CDR3 has 14 amino acids. V shed 6 bases, J shed 7 bases, and the junction held 8 bases outside the gene matches. This chain's CDR3 is CASSDREKSEKLFF. As DNA, the CDR3 is TGTGCCAGCAGCGACAGGGAGAAGAGTGAAAAACTGTTTTTT.

In DNA, the CDR3 is TGTGCCAGCTCACCACTGTCTTGGGGCGAGAATCAGCCCCAGCATTTT. Its translation: CASSPLSWGENQPQHF. This chain joins TRBV18 and TRBJ1-5; the D gene is possibly TRBD1 (5 bases). V was pared by 1 base and J by 4 bases, with 14 bases between. CDR3 length: 16 amino acids. From germline, CDR1 is KGHSH and CDR2 LQKENI.

This chain connects TRBV30 to TRBJ2-5, with TRBD1 matching 7 bases. The junction had 4 bases not matched to a gene; V was cut back by 5 bases and J by 4 bases. This CDR3 has 12 residues. Per the germline V gene, CDR1 is GTSNPN and CDR2 is SVGIG (reference sequence). The CDR3 protein is CAWDRDSETQYF. The CDR3, as DNA: TGTGCCTGGGACAGGGATTCAGAGACCCAGTACTTC. The full variable domain, its missing parts supplied by reference TRBV30 and TRBJ2-5, is SQTIHQWPATLVQPVGSPLSLECTVEGTSNPNLYWYRQAAGRGLQLLFYSVGIGQISSEVPQNLSASRPQDRQFILSSKKLLLSDSGFYLCAWDRDSETQYFGPGTRLLVL.

This clone has only one observation. This chain joins TRBV25-1 and TRBJ2-7, with D perhaps TRBD1 (6 bases). Per germline, CDR1 MGHDK and CDR2 SYGVNS. There are 13 residues in the CDR3. Trimming cost V 2 bases and J 6 bases, with 11 bases left between them. The CDR3 here is CASSEGQSGEQYV. The CDR3, as DNA: TGTGCCAGCAGTGAAGGACAGTCGGGCGAGCAGTACGTC.

This clone has only a few counts. The chain employs TRBV11-2 and TRBJ2-2; no clear D gene. CDR3 size: 13 residues. Trimming removed 4 bases at V and 10 bases at J, with 13 bases between. Germline CDR1 SGHAT, CDR2 FQNNGV. The CDR3 bases are TGTGCCAGCAGCTCGAGTTCGTTTCAGGAGCTGTTTTTT. The encoded protein is CASSSSSFQELFF. The variable domain in full, with the rest retrieved from reference TRBV11-2 and TRBJ2-2, is EAGVAQSPRYKIIEKRQSVAFWCNPISGHATLYWYQQILGQGPKLLIQFQNNGVVDDSQLPKDRFSAERLKGVDSTLKIQPAKLEDSAVYLCASSSSSFQELFFGEGSRLTVL.

The J gene is TRBJ1-2, the V gene TRBV5-8; 11 bases match TRBD1. With 4 bases clipped from V and 3 bases from J, the junction kept 2 bases outside the gene matches. CDR1 and CDR2 (germline): SGHTS, YDEGEE. CDR3 size: 14 residues. The CDR3 bases are TGTGCCAGCAGCGCGGACAGGGGGCACTATGGCTACACCTTC. It translates to CASSADRGHYGYTF.

The chain combines TRBV7-2 with TRBJ1-1; TRBD1 might be the D (5 bases). The ends were cut back, 5 bases at V and 5 bases at J, with 18 bases in the middle. CDR1 and CDR2 (germline): SGHTA, FQGNSA. This CDR3 is built from 15 residues. The CDR3 is CASSPEWGGGTEAFF. CDR3 coding DNA: TGTGCCAGCAGCCCCGAATGGGGGGGAGGGACTGAAGCTTTCTTT.

This chain connects TRBV10-2 to TRBJ2-1, with 10 bases identical to TRBD2. From germline, CDR1 is WSHSY and CDR2 SAAADI. The V segment lost 6 bases and the J segment 0 bases; nucleotides outside the gene matches: 5. This CDR3 has 16 amino acids. The CDR3 loop is CASRDPSGSSYNEQFF. CDR3 coding DNA: TGCGCCAGCAGGGATCCTAGCGGGAGCTCCTACAATGAGCAGTTCTTC.

The V call is TRBV6-4, the J call TRBJ2-2; 7 bases align to TRBD2. Germline lookup yields CDR1 MRHNA and CDR2 SNTAGT. The junction had 6 bases not matched to a gene; V was cut back by 6 bases and J by 2 bases. This CDR3 contains 15 residues. The CDR3 here is CASSYLADNTGELFF. CDR3 DNA sequence: TGTGCCAGCAGCTACCTAGCGGACAACACCGGGGAGCTGTTTTTT.

This chain links TRBV4-2 with TRBJ2-1; D possibly corresponds to TRBD1 (5 bases). Germline values: CDR1 LGHNA, CDR2 YNFKEQ. The CDR3 sequence is 19 residues long. V dropped 1 base and J dropped 0 bases, with 19 bases sitting between them. CDR3 sequence (DNA): TGTGCCAGCAGCCAAGCTCAAAGCAGGGTTGTGAGCTCCTACAATGAGCAGTTCTTC. It encodes CASSQAQSRVVSSYNEQFF.

The CDR3 nucleotides are TGTGCCAGCAGTTTCGGCAGGGTCGGTTCTCAGTACTTC. Protein sequence: CASSFGRVGSQYF. The V gene is TRBV28, the J gene TRBJ2-7, with D perhaps TRBD1 (5 bases). Deletions cut 3 bases from V and 10 bases from J, with 16 bases between. The germline CDR1 and CDR2 sequences are MDHEN and SYDVKM. CDR3 length: 13 amino acids.

This chain uses TRBV6-6 with TRBJ1-5; D unclear. This CDR3 comprises 15 residues. Per the germline V gene, CDR1 is MNHNY and CDR2 is SVGAGI (reference sequence). V shed 5 bases and J shed 5 bases, with 16 bases lying between them. The CDR3 nucleotides read TGTGCCAGCAGTCCCGGACCGGGGATAGATCAGCCCCAGCATTTT. It translates to CASSPGPGIDQPQHF.

A word on this clone: Other DNA sequences of this sample code for an identical CDR3. The CDR3 sequence: CASSQDNRVNTEAFF. Written as DNA, the CDR3 is TGTGCCAGCAGCCAAGATAACAGGGTGAACACTGAAGCTTTCTTT. The chain joins TRBV4-2 to TRBJ1-1; TRBD1 might be the D (6 bases). This CDR3 is built from 15 residues. The V and J ends lost 0 bases and 0 bases respectively, with 8 bases between them. Germline V gene data show CDR1 as LGHNA and CDR2 as YNFKEQ.

This clone has more than one count but fewer than ten. The rearrangement uses TRBV28 and TRBJ1-1; D might be TRBD1 (5 bases). Germline V gene data show CDR1 as MDHEN and CDR2 as SYDVKM. V lost 5 bases and J lost 4, with 17 bases in between. This CDR3 spans 15 amino acids. The CDR3 bases are TGTGCCAGCAGTCCATCGGAAGCGGGGGGCACTGAAGCTTTCTTT. Translated, it gives CASSPSEAGGTEAFF.

This clone came up a few times. The V and J genes are TRBV6-4 and TRBJ1-1, with TRBD1 as a possible D gene (6 bases). V lost 0 bases and J 1 base, leaving 6 bases between the germline ends. Per the germline V gene, CDR1 is MRHNA and CDR2 is SNTAGT. This CDR3 has 14 amino acids. DNA for the CDR3: TGTGCCAGCAGTGACTCGGACAGGAACACTGAAGCTTTCTTT. Protein: CASSDSDRNTEAFF.

The chain combines TRBV10-3 with TRBJ2-1, with D perhaps matching TRBD1 (6 bases). CDR1 ENHRY and CDR2 SYGVKD come from the germline V gene. This CDR3 is 15 amino acids long. Deletions cut 5 bases from V and 0 bases from J, with 11 bases between. The CDR3 spells CAISSTGDSYNEQFF. CDR3 nucleotides: TGTGCCATCAGTTCGACAGGAGACTCCTACAATGAGCAGTTCTTC.

This clone was found once. The chain uses TRBV3-1 (or the pseudogene TRBV3-2) and TRBJ2-3; D might be TRBD2 (5 bases). V lost 10 bases, J lost 2 bases, and 13 bases lay in between. This CDR3 has 13 residues. The germline V gene has CDR1 LGHDT and CDR2 YNNKEL (reference sequence). The CDR3, as DNA: TGTGCCACCGGAGAGGGCCTCACAGATACGCAGTATTTT. It specifies CATGEGLTDTQYF.

This chain links TRBV5-8 with TRBJ1-5, with 7 bases fitting TRBD1. This CDR3 region has 15 residues. Per germline, CDR1 SGHTS and CDR2 YDEGEE. The V and J ends lost 2 bases and 6 bases, in that order; junction bases with no gene match: 8. CDR3 in DNA: TGTGCCAGCAGCTTTCGACAGGGAGGCGGTCAGCCCCAGCATTTT. Translating it yields CASSFRQGGGQPQHF.

The genes are TRBV5-1 and TRBJ2-2; 7 nucleotides match TRBD2. The junction had 11 bases not matched to a gene; V was cut back by 4 bases and J by 5 bases. CDR1 is SGHRS, CDR2 YFSETQ, per germline. This CDR3 contains 16 residues. The CDR3 is CASSPRGGAGTGELFF. The CDR3, as DNA: TGCGCCAGCAGCCCCCGCGGGGGAGCGGGTACCGGGGAGCTGTTTTTT.

The chain recombines TRBV7-9 with TRBJ1-4; 7 bases match TRBD1. This CDR3 has 16 amino acids. V lost 4 bases to trimming and J lost 5 bases; unmatched junction nucleotides: 10. Germline V CDR1 and CDR2: SEHNR, FQNEAQ (reference sequence). Written as DNA, the CDR3 is TGTGCCAGCAGCTCAATATCCGGGACAGAAAATGAAAAACTGTTTTTT. The encoded protein is CASSSISGTENEKLFF.

The V and J genes are TRBV19 and TRBJ2-1; 13 bases fit TRBD2. The length of the CDR3 is 15 residues. CDR1 is LNHDA, CDR2 SQIVND, per germline (reference sequence). V dropped 2 bases and J dropped 10; count of bases not matched to a gene: 5. Here the CDR3 reads CASSITSGRAGEQFF. In DNA form, the CDR3 reads TGTGCCAGTAGTATAACTAGCGGGAGGGCGGGGGAGCAGTTCTTC.

The rearrangement links TRBV5-4 to TRBJ2-1; 12 bases match TRBD2. V trimming: 3 bases; J trimming: 7 bases; junction bases outside the gene matches: 8. The CDR3 sequence is 16 residues long. In germline, CDR1 is SGHNT, CDR2 YYREEE (reference sequence). The CDR3 reads CASSSITSGRSNEQFF. Written as DNA, the CDR3 is TGTGCCAGCAGCTCCATAACTAGCGGGAGGTCGAATGAGCAGTTCTTC.

The genes are TRBV12-3 or TRBV12-4 and TRBJ1-1; D uncertain. The ends were cut back, 6 bases at V and 5 bases at J, with 7 bases in the middle. The CDR3 has 11 residues. The CDR3 reads CASSLRTEAFF. The CDR3 DNA sequence: TGTGCCAGCAGCTTACGTACTGAAGCTTTCTTT.

The rearrangement joins TRBV10-2 to TRBJ1-1; TRBD1 is a possible D gene (6 bases). Germline V gene data show CDR1 as WSHSY and CDR2 as SAAADI. CDR3 length equals 12 residues. Trimming pared 4 bases from V and 7 bases from J, leaving 10 bases between. This CDR3 reads CASSAGTNEAFF. The CDR3 bases are TGCGCCAGCAGTGCCGGGACAAATGAAGCTTTCTTT.